This is a list of T cell receptor beta chains from one sample in a study of CD4 T cell repertoires in COVID-19. Generated by immunoSEQ multiplex PCR, the TCRdb table keeps only in-frame clones and is missing some. The table has tens of thousands of clones, about nine tenths seen once. Sequencing was performed on central memory CD4+ T cells from blood, taken before the COVID-19 pandemic. The receptors shown here come from a human donor who had COVID-19. CDR3s include the opening cysteine and the closing phenylalanine or tryptophan. D genes are given only for firm matches. Where a row states a size, it is once, few, many or the class of an expanded clone; other rows omit it.

TRBV6-6	NA	NA	TRBJ2-7	CASKYRTGYEQYF	TGTGCCAGCAAATATAGGACTGGCTACGAGCAGTACTTC
TRBV18	NA	TRBD1	TRBJ1-5	CASSPGQGYQPQHF	TGTGCCAGCTCCCCGGGACAGGGCTATCAGCCCCAGCATTTT
TRBV6-1	NA	NA	TRBJ1-1	CASSGQQGRNTEAFF	TGTGCCAGCAGTGGCCAACAGGGTAGGAACACTGAAGCTTTCTTT
TRBV5-1	NA	TRBD1	TRBJ1-2	CASSLETGGSYGYTF	TGCGCCAGCAGCTTGGAGACAGGGGGGTCCTATGGCTACACCTTC
TRBV11-2	NA	TRBD2	TRBJ2-2	CASSLRGGRALDTGELFF	TGTGCCAGCAGCTTAAGGGGCGGGAGGGCCTTGGACACCGGGGAGCTGTTTTTT
TRBV19	NA	NA	TRBJ1-2	CASSPTGEVYGYTF	TGTGCCAGTAGCCCGACAGGAGAGGTCTATGGCTACACCTTC
TRBV6-5	NA	NA	TRBJ2-7	CASSSDGAGEQYF	TGTGCCAGCAGTTCGGACGGGGCGGGAGAGCAGTACTTC
TRBV7-3	NA	NA	TRBJ1-1	CASSLTDNTEAFF	TGTGCCAGCAGCTTGACAGATAACACTGAAGCTTTCTTT
TRBV7-9	once	NA	TRBJ1-2	CASSLAGGDGYTF	TGTGCCAGCAGCTTAGCAGGGGGGGATGGCTACACCTTC
TRBV4-2	NA	NA	TRBJ2-1	CASSQERRALGNEQFF	TGTGCCAGCAGCCAAGAGCGGAGGGCCCTCGGCAATGAGCAGTTCTTC
TRBV7-9	NA	NA	TRBJ1-4	CASSAWTVTNEKLFF	TGTGCCAGCAGCGCCTGGACAGTAACTAATGAAAAACTGTTTTTT
TRBV7-2	NA	NA	TRBJ2-7	CASSLAGGSYEQYF	TGTGCCAGCAGCTTAGCGGGGGGCTCCTACGAGCAGTACTTC
TRBV18	NA	NA	TRBJ2-6	CASSGTNLPSGANVLTF	TGTGCCAGCTCAGGGACAAACTTACCCTCTGGGGCCAACGTCCTGACTTTC
TRBV11-2	NA	NA	TRBJ1-4	CASSFTAGAATNEKLFF	TGTGCCAGCAGCTTCACGGCAGGAGCGGCAACTAATGAAAAACTGTTTTTT
TRBV2	few	NA	TRBJ1-2	CASSEGEEGQGYGYTF	TGTGCCAGCAGCGAGGGGGAAGAAGGTCAGGGATATGGCTACACCTTC